This is a list of T cell receptor beta chains from one sample in a study of tumor-infiltrating lymphocytes in localized non-small cell lung cancer. Sequenced by immunoSEQ multiplex PCR; TCRdb stores in-frame clones only, minus some. This sample has over 10,000 clones, with 67% found just once. The specimen sequenced was uninvolved lung tissue not adjacent to the tumor. The receptor set was obtained from a human donor with non-small cell lung cancer. The CDR3 runs from the conserved cysteine through the conserved F or W.

v_call cdr3_aa
TRBV19 CASSIRVWDRAYEQYF
TRBV30 CAWSQYNEQFF
TRBV6-5 CASRKNGVGYEQYF
TRBV28 CASSPPPHVGGRGTEAFF
TRBV5-4 CASSSSGTGGRGYTF
TRBV13 CASTPWGGYGANVLTF
TRBV4-1 CASSQDLFAGLAKNIQYF
TRBV30 CAWSSRGTQYF
TRBV7-2 CASEAGASGKTDTQYF
TRBV28 CASSLGGVGGGIYGYTF
TRBV10-2 CASRDRAARLFF
TRBV29-1 CSVGWAGVKETQYF
TRBV2 CASSHDRSSYEQYF
TRBV28 CASSLPRGEGEKLFF
TRBV28 CASSSRLAGGVGTDTQYF
TRBV23-1 CASPIPGQGFPGANVLTF
TRBV5-1 CASSKGTGGGKETQYF
TRBV5-1 CASSGASTDTQYF
TRBV5-1 CASSLDGDRSEKLFF
TRBV27 CASSRVLGQGASNQPQHF
TRBV9 CASSAGTGLYEQYF
TRBV7-6 CASSLGGSGGEQYF
TRBV5-1 CASSPGSWGTGELFF
TRBV7-2 CASSLYRNTGELFF
TRBV6-6 CASSFPRGVTGELFF
TRBV28 CASSINLNTEAFF
TRBV6-1 CASSEGIPGQVEQYF
TRBV5-6 CASSLGSGPLAKNIQYF
TRBV7-2 CASSLAKDRGRGAFF
TRBV27 CASSWQGFTDTQYF
TRBV20-1 CSASSRRSQYF
TRBV7-2 CASSPSNYNEQFF
TRBV7-2 CASSLEFGQLQRPQHF
TRBV6-1 CASSDIGRRNQPQHF
TRBV7-9 CASTSKYTIYF
TRBV19 CASRQAAYGYTF
TRBV5-1 CASSLSSGRNNEQFF
TRBV10-3 CAISESAAPLSTEAFF
TRBV19 CASPPSGELFF
TRBV7-2 CASSPRLAGGREQYF
TRBV18 CASSSDLSQQTQYF
TRBV5-1 CASSSRDRVSEEKLFF
TRBV6-6 CASSRTGGMNTEAFF
TRBV29-1 CSINRGGTGELFF
TRBV5-6 CASSLSPSGSLF
TRBV7-9 CASSLGTGGYRVRYEQYF